The subject of this entry is one T cell receptor beta chain. This specimen comes from a study of shared clonotypes between healthy human individuals. CD8 cells regarded as naive lacked CD45RO, were positively chosen for CCR7, and omitted terminally differentiated effector memory CD45RA+ cells. Every subset's genomic DNA went evenly onto several immunoSEQ plates. Measured with immunoSEQ multiplex PCR; TCRdb has only the in-frame clones, and not every one. The data show about 2.1 million clones, about 93% seen once. Trimming took 5 bases from V and 3 from J, leaving 23 bases between them. Germline-derived CDR1 and CDR2 are SGHTA and FQGNSA. The CDR3 has 17 residues.

Sequencing was done on a sample of naive CD8+ T cells from PBMCs. The sequence was collected from a man aged 18-30 years in good health. Some clones in this sample may be carry-over from other donors' samples. The chain combines TRBV7-2 with TRBJ2-7, with a weak D call TRBD2 (7 bases). The CDR3, as DNA: TGTGCCAGCAGCGTAACGGGGGGACACCAGATCGTCTACGAGCAGTACTTC. Translated, it gives CASSVTGGHQIVYEQYF.